The 8 T cell receptor beta chains below all came from one sample that was sequenced in a study of OX40 agonist ivuxolimab in advanced cancers. Assay: immunoSEQ multiplex PCR; the TCRdb copy retains only in-frame clones and omits some. The sample comprises around 64,000 clones, roughly nine tenths of which are singletons, and 14% to 15% rests with the top ten. Material: CD4+ or CD8+ T cells sorted from blood, obtained in a trial of the OX40 agonist ivuxolimab. These receptors originate from an adult with an advanced solid tumor such as melanoma, head and neck, liver or kidney cancer.

The V call is TRBV5-6, the J call TRBJ2-1, with unresolved D. The CDR3 loop spans 16 amino acids. Trimming removed 2 bases at V and 4 bases at J, with 16 bases between. CDR1 and CDR2 (germline): SGHDT, YYEEEE. The CDR3 DNA reads TGTGCCAGCAGCTTTGGGATAGGGCCGAAGTACAATGAGCAGTTCTTC. Its protein product is CASSFGIGPKYNEQFF.

This rearrangement joins TRBV27 to TRBJ2-1; D perhaps matches TRBD2 (6 bases). This CDR3 region has 18 residues. Looked up from germline, CDR1 is MNHEY and CDR2 is SMNVEV (reference sequence). The V end was cut by 5 bases, the J end by 7 bases, with 27 bases between. CDR3 in DNA: TGTGCCAGCAGTCACATCTCCTCGGCGGGACCCAAGTGGAATGAGCAGTTCTTC. Amino acids: CASSHISSAGPKWNEQFF.

The chain joins TRBV11-1 to TRBJ2-7; D assignment may be TRBD1 or TRBD2 (5 bases each). Germline CDR1 and CDR2: SGHAT and FQDESV (reference sequence). Trimming took off 1 base at V and 3 bases at J, with 10 bases between the two ends. The CDR3 extends over 14 amino acids. CDR3 coding DNA: TGTGCCAGCAGCTTAGGGGGGACCAGCTACGAGCAGTACTTC. Its translation: CASSLGGTSYEQYF.

The chain combines TRBV27 with TRBJ2-7; TRBD2 aligns across 14 bases. The CDR3 has 17 residues. The V and J ends lost 6 bases and 0 bases, in that order; junction bases with no gene match: 7. From germline, CDR1 is MNHEY and CDR2 SMNVEV (reference sequence). CDR3 DNA sequence: TGTGCCAGCAGCAACTCTGGGACTAGCGGGAGCTCCTACGAGCAGTACTTC. Translating it yields CASSNSGTSGSSYEQYF.

The rearrangement uses TRBV19 and TRBJ2-1; D may be TRBD2 (6 bases). The CDR3 loop spans 11 amino acids. CDR1 LNHDA and CDR2 SQIVND come from the germline V gene (reference sequence). V dropped 8 bases and J dropped 5 bases, with 7 bases sitting between them. In DNA form, the CDR3 reads TGTGCCAGTTCGGGGGACAATGAGCAGTTCTTC. Its protein is CASSGDNEQFF.

The V and J genes are TRBV4-3 and TRBJ2-3; 9 bases map to TRBD2. V gave up 4 bases and J gave up 6 bases; unmatched junction bases: 11. The germline CDR1 and CDR2 sequences are LGHNA and YSLEER. This CDR3 contains 16 residues. In DNA, the CDR3 is TGCGCCAGCAGCCCCGGGACTAGCAGTTTCGCCGATACGCAGTATTTT. Its protein product is CASSPGTSSFADTQYF.

The chain has TRBV28 and TRBJ2-3, with a weak D call TRBD2 (6 bases). V was shortened by 6 bases and J by 5 bases, with 18 bases between the two germline ends. The CDR3 runs 15 residues. Germline CDR1 and CDR2: MDHEN and SYDVKM. CDR3 sequence reads: CASSKTRLLGDTQYF. As DNA, the CDR3 is TGTGCCAGCAGCAAGACTAGGTTACTGGGAGATACGCAGTATTTT.

As DNA, the CDR3 is TGTGCCAGCAGTCCTTTGGTGGGGCAGCCCCAGCATTTT. It is translated as CASSPLVGQPQHF. V and J are TRBV27 and TRBJ1-5; the D is unclear. There are 13 residues in the CDR3. V was clipped by 5 bases and J by 7 bases, with 12 bases between them. The V gene's germline CDR1 is MNHEY and CDR2 SMNVEV (reference sequence).